The 15 T cell receptor beta chains listed next were all sequenced from one sample in a study of cytomegalovirus exposure and HLA in healthy donors. PCR primers comprised 60 Vbeta and 13 Jbeta primers. Data came from immunoSEQ multiplex PCR; TCRdb stores just in-frame clones and leaves some out. Among approximately 190,000 clones, roughly 80% were seen once, and the ten largest hold 6.3%. The sample consisted of PBMCs. These receptors all come from a man aged 40-50 years in good health and CMV-seropositive.

This clone was seen once. The rearrangement uses TRBV6-5 and TRBJ1-2; TRBD1 matches 7 bases. CDR3 length: 14 residues. The germline V gene has CDR1 MNHEY and CDR2 SVGAGI. J was trimmed by 7 bases and V by 5 bases; bases with no gene match: 10. The CDR3 sequence: CASSEGGGTGGYTF. CDR3 nucleotides: TGTGCCAGCAGTGAAGGAGGGGGCACTGGTGGCTACACCTTC.

This chain uses TRBV9 with TRBJ2-7; D is possibly TRBD2 (6 bases). V lost 0 bases and J lost 6, with 16 bases in between. Germline assignment: CDR1 SGDLS and CDR2 YYNGEE. The CDR3 extends over 15 amino acids. The CDR3 bases are TGTGCCAGCAGCGTAGGGCTAGCGTCATTCGGCGAGCAGTACTTC. Its protein product is CASSVGLASFGEQYF. The full variable domain, its missing parts supplied by reference TRBV9 and TRBJ2-7, is DSGVTQTPKHLITATGQRVTLRCSPRSGDLSVYWYQQSLDQGLQFLIQYYNGEERAKGNILERFSAQQFPDLHSELNLSSLELGDSALYFCASSVGLASFGEQYFGPGTRLTVT.

The CDR3 DNA sequence: TGTGCCAGCAGCTTACGGCGGATCTCTAATGGCAATCAGCCCCAGCATTTT. Translation gives CASSLRRISNGNQPQHF. The chain recombines TRBV7-2 with TRBJ1-5; D remains unclear. This CDR3 is built from 17 residues. V dropped 2 bases and J dropped 2 bases, with 16 bases sitting between them. The germline V gene encodes CDR1 SGHTA and CDR2 FQGNSA.

The table lists this clone with a few counts. V and J are TRBV7-9 and TRBJ1-1; 7 positions agree with TRBD1. The CDR3 totals 17 residues. The germline gives CDR1 SEHNR, CDR2 FQNEAQ (reference sequence). The ends lost 3 bases at V and 0 bases at J; junction bases unmatched: 10. CDR3 DNA: TGTGCCAGCAGCTTCCGACAGGGAGAGGGGATGAACACTGAAGCTTTCTTT. Translating it yields CASSFRQGEGMNTEAFF.

The chain couples TRBV19 to TRBJ2-3; 7 nucleotides match TRBD1. The CDR3 extends over 15 amino acids. Unmatched junction bases numbered 5, after V lost 5 bases and J lost 0 bases. Germline CDR1 LNHDA, CDR2 SQIVND (reference sequence). The DNA for the CDR3 is TGTGCCAGTAGTCTACCGGGACAGAGCACAGATACGCAGTATTTT. Its translation is CASSLPGQSTDTQYF.

This chain uses TRBV30 with TRBJ1-4; weak D call: TRBD1 (5 bases). Germline V gene sequence: CDR1 GTSNPN, CDR2 SVGIG (reference sequence). The CDR3 has 14 amino acids. V dropped 0 bases and J dropped 10 bases, with 15 bases sitting between them. CDR3 in DNA: TGTGCCTGGAGTGTACTGGGTGGTCAGGGAAAACTGTTTTTT. As protein: CAWSVLGGQGKLFF.

This chain joins TRBV7-2 and TRBJ2-7; possible D gene TRBD2, 5 bases. Germline V CDR1 and CDR2: SGHTA, FQGNSA. V was pared by 1 base and J by 6 bases, with 7 bases between. CDR3 size: 12 residues. This CDR3 reads CASSLVGVEQYF. CDR3 DNA sequence: TGTGCCAGCAGCTTAGTCGGGGTCGAGCAGTACTTC. The entire variable domain, with the rest obtained from reference TRBV7-2 and TRBJ2-7, is as follows: GAGVSQSPSNKVTEKGKDVELRCDPISGHTALYWYRQSLGQGLEFLIYFQGNSAPDKSGLPSDRFSAERTGGSVSTLTIQRTQQEDSAVYLCASSLVGVEQYFGPGTRLTVT.

The V and J genes are TRBV9 and TRBJ1-3; D is perhaps TRBD1 (5 bases). Germline V gene sequence: CDR1 SGDLS, CDR2 YYNGEE. V dropped 4 bases and J dropped 3 bases, with 14 bases sitting between them. This CDR3 is built from 15 residues. The CDR3 DNA sequence: TGTGCCAGCAGCCACGGGGGGGTTGGTGGAAACACCATATATTTT. This encodes CASSHGGVGGNTIYF.

J is TRBJ2-1 and V is TRBV5-1; the D gene is possibly TRBD1 (5 bases). This CDR3 has 15 amino acids. Trimming shortened V by 4 bases and J by 2 bases, and 13 bases separated the two germline ends. Germline values: CDR1 SGHRS, CDR2 YFSETQ. The CDR3 region is CASSTEQATYNEQFF. The DNA for the CDR3 is TGCGCCAGCAGCACGGAACAGGCTACCTACAATGAGCAGTTCTTC.

This clone has just a few counts. The chain joins TRBV28 to TRBJ2-7; weak D call: TRBD2 (6 bases). CDR3 length: 16 amino acids. Germline values: CDR1 MDHEN, CDR2 SYDVKM. With 2 bases removed from V and 6 bases from J, the gap between germline ends came to 20 bases. The CDR3 DNA is TGTGCCAGCAGTTTAGGAGGGGACCGGGGCGCCATCGAGCAGTACTTC. It translates to CASSLGGDRGAIEQYF.

This CDR3 is CASSFSGGTYEQYF. In nucleotides, the CDR3 is TGTGCCAGCAGCTTTAGCGGGGGCACCTACGAGCAGTACTTC. V gene TRBV7-2 combines with J gene TRBJ2-7, with 9 bases identical to TRBD2. The CDR3 contains 14 residues. Germline V lookup: CDR1 SGHTA, CDR2 FQGNSA. Losses at the gene ends were 3 bases for V and 2 bases for J; bases not matched to a gene: 2.

This clone has only a few counts. V and J are TRBV7-9 and TRBJ2-3; 8 nucleotides match TRBD2. CDR3 length: 16 amino acids. Germline CDR1 reads SEHNR; CDR2 reads FQNEAQ (reference sequence). Trimming at V came to 7 bases and at J to 6 bases, leaving 15 bases not matched to a gene. CDR3 loop: CASTFSLGGAPDTQYF. The DNA for the CDR3 is TGTGCCAGCACTTTTTCCCTCGGGGGGGCCCCGGATACGCAGTATTTT.

This clone showed up just a few times. The J gene is TRBJ1-1, the V gene TRBV11-3, with unresolved D. CDR1 and CDR2 from the germline V gene are SGHNT and YENEEA. The CDR3 is made up of 13 amino acids. Deletions cut 5 bases from V and 3 bases from J, with 10 bases between. The CDR3 nucleotides read TGTGCCAGCAGCGCCCGGGTGGACACTGAAGCTTTCTTT. This encodes CASSARVDTEAFF. Combining the CDR3 with reference TRBV11-3 and TRBJ1-1 gives the whole variable domain EAGVVQSPRYKIIEKKQPVAFWCNPISGHNTLYWYLQNLGQGPELLIRYENEEAVDDSQLPKDRFSAERLKGVDSTLKIQPAELGDSAVYLCASSARVDTEAFFGQGTRLTVV.

This chain links TRBV6-5 with TRBJ2-2; 9 nucleotides agree with TRBD1. Germline assignment: CDR1 MNHEY and CDR2 SVGAGI. The CDR3 is 15 residues long. J lost 4 bases, V lost 8 bases, and 8 bases had no gene match. CDR3 in DNA: TGTGCCAGCGCTCCCGGGACAGGGAGCACCGGGGAGCTGTTTTTT. Amino acid sequence: CASAPGTGSTGELFF.

The table lists this clone with a count of one. CDR3 DNA sequence: TGTGCCAGCAGTGAAGAGCAGGGCGACAGCTCCTACAATGAGCAGTTCTTC. It yields the protein CASSEEQGDSSYNEQFF. The chain carries TRBV25-1 and TRBJ2-1; D may be TRBD1 (5 bases). The V end lost 2 bases, the J end lost 0 bases, and 14 bases lay between the germline ends. Germline CDR1 is MGHDK and CDR2 is SYGVNS. This CDR3 is built from 17 residues.